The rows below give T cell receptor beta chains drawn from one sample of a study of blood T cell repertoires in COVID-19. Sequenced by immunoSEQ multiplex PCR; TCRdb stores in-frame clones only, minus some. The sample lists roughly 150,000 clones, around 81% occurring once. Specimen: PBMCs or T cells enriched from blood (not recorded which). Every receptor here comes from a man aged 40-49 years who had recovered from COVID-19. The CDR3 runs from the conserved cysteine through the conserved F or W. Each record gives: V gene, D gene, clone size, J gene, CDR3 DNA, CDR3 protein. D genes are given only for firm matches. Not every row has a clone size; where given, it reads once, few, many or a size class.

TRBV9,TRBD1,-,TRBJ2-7,TGTGCCAGCAGCGCCGGGACAGGGGGCTTCTACGAGCAGTACTTC,CASSAGTGGFYEQYF
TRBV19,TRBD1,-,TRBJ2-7,TGTGCCAGTAGTATTGAAAACAGGGGCTACGAGCAGTACTTC,CASSIENRGYEQYF
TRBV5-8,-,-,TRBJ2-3,TGTGCCAGCAGCCTTAACAACATAAACACAGATACGCAGTATTTT,CASSLNNINTDTQYF
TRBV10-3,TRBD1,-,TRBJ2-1,TGTGCCATCAGCGCGACAGGGGGTCCCTACAATGAGCAGTTCTTC,CAISATGGPYNEQFF
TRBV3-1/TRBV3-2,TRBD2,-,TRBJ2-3,TGTGCCAGCAGGCGAAGCGGGGGGGATACAGATACGCAGTATTTT,CASRRSGGDTDTQYF
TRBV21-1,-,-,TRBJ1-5,TGTGCCAGCAGCACCAAGGGACAGTTAAGGAGTCAGCCCCAGCATTTT,CASSTKGQLRSQPQHF
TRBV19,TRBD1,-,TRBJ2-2,TGTGCCAGTAGTCGGGGTACAGGGGGCTCCACCGGGGAGCTGTTTTTT,CASSRGTGGSTGELFF
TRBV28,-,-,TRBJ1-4,TGTGCCAGCAGGGAGGCAGTGGGTGAAAAACTGTTTTTT,CASREAVGEKLFF
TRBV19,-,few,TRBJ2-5,TGTGCCAGTAGTATCGGGTTCGAAGAGACCCAGTACTTC,CASSIGFEETQYF
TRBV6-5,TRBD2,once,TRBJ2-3,TGTGCCACGATGAAGCGGGGTAGCACAGATACGCAGTATTTT,CATMKRGSTDTQYF
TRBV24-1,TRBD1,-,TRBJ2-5,TGTGCCACCAGTGACCAGGACAGGTTTAAAGAGACCCAGTACTTC,CATSDQDRFKETQYF
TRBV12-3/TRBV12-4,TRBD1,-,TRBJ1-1,TGTGCCAGCAGCCGACAGGGTAGCGGTGAAGCTTTCTTT,CASSRQGSGEAFF
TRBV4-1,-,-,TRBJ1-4,TGCGCCAGCGGCCGGCAGAGGGAGGAAAAACTGTTTTTT,CASGRQREEKLFF
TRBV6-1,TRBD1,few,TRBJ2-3,TGTGCCAGCAGTGACCCGGTAAGGGCAGGGGGATTCACAGATACGCAGTATTTT,CASSDPVRAGGFTDTQYF
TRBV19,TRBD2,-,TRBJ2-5,TGTGCCAGTAGTACCCACCGGCTAGCGGGGGAGCAAGAGACCCAGTACTTC,CASSTHRLAGEQETQYF
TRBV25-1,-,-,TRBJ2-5,TGTGCCAGCAGTGAAGGGCAGAAAGAGACCCAGTACTTC,CASSEGQKETQYF
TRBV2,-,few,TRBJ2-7,TGTGCCAGCAGTCTCTCCTACGAGCAGTACTTC,CASSLSYEQYF
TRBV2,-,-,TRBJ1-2,TGTGCCAGCAGGCCCTCAGGGGAGGGCTACACCTTC,CASRPSGEGYTF
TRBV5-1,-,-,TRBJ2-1,TGCGCCAGCAGCTTGGGGGGAGAATACAATGAGCAGTTCTTC,CASSLGGEYNEQFF
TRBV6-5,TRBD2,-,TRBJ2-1,TGTGCCAGCATTTGGGGACTAGCCTCTGGGGAGCAGTTCTTC,CASIWGLASGEQFF
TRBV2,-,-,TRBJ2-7,TGTGCCAGCAGACCCGAAATGGCAGGGGAGTACTTC,CASRPEMAGEYF
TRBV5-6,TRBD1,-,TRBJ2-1,TGTGCCAGCAGCTCCCGGGACAGGGACATCTTC,CASSSRDRDIF
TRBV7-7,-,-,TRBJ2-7,TGTGCCAGCAGCCCATCGACTAGAATTGGCGACGAGCAGTACTTC,CASSPSTRIGDEQYF
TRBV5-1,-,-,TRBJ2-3,TGCGCCAGCAGCTTGGCAGGGGATATTTCAGATACGCAGTATTTT,CASSLAGDISDTQYF
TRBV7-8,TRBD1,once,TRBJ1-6,TGTGCCAGCAGTCTTGGGGGACAGGGGAGTTCACCCCTCCACTTT,CASSLGGQGSSPLHF
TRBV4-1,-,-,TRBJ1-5,TGCGCCAGCAGCCAGAGGGTGGGGGGGACTCAGCCCCAGCATTTT,CASSQRVGGTQPQHF
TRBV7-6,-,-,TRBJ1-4,TGTGCCAGCAGCGGAGGGACCGGGCGGGAGGGGGAAAAACTGTTTTTT,CASSGGTGREGEKLFF
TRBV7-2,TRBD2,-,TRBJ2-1,TGTGCCAGCAGCTTATCCCCACAACTAGCGGGGGGGGGTCAGTTCTTC,CASSLSPQLAGGGQFF
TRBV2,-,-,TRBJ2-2,TGTGCCAGCAGTGAAATTCTCACCGGGGAGCTGTTTTTT,CASSEILTGELFF
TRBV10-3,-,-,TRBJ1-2,TGTGCCATCAGTGAGTCGCGGGGCTACACCTTC,CAISESRGYTF
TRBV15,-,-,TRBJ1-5,TGTGCCACCGGCGTGCGGGGCAGCAATCAGCCCCAGCATTTT,CATGVRGSNQPQHF
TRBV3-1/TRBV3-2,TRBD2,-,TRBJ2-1,TGTGCCAGCAGCCAAGCACGCGGGGGTGACAATGAGCAGTTCTTC,CASSQARGGDNEQFF